This is a list of T cell receptor beta chains from one sample in a study of beta chain features in type 1 diabetes. Sequenced by immunoSEQ multiplex PCR; TCRdb stores in-frame clones only, minus some. Of about 150,000 clones listed, approximately 8.1% are singletons. The specimen sequenced was central memory CD4+ T cells from blood. The receptor source for this set is a man aged 18 to 29 in good health. The CDR3 runs from the conserved cysteine through the conserved F or W. Each record gives: V gene, J gene, CDR3 protein.

>TRBV11-2|TRBJ2-7
CASSLDLSAYEQYF
>TRBV11-2|TRBJ1-2
CASSLDRGLSAGYGYTF
>TRBV7-3|TRBJ2-5
CASSSGSGQETQYF
>TRBV27|TRBJ1-2
CASGLDGGQVGYTF
>TRBV18|TRBJ1-6
CASSPTYGQGALSPLHF
>TRBV29-1|TRBJ2-7
CSVVRETSYEQYF
>TRBV7-2|TRBJ2-1
CASSLGTGVHEQFF
>TRBV2|TRBJ1-1
CASSPLGQKNTEAFF
>TRBV5-1|TRBJ2-5
CASSLGAGVGETQYF
>TRBV6-6|TRBJ2-7
CASTRDAGDTYEQYF
>TRBV7-7|TRBJ2-2
CASSVVSGELFF
>TRBV7-9|TRBJ2-7
CASSHDGAYEQYF
>TRBV7-2|TRBJ2-2
CASSLDRQGNTGELFF
>TRBV6-6|TRBJ1-3
CASGIGQGHSGNTIYF
>TRBV29-1|TRBJ1-2
CSVEGETREANYGYTF
>TRBV7-3|TRBJ2-3
CASSRGLGRADTQYF
>TRBV6-1|TRBJ1-2
CASSDRDRGGYTF
>TRBV29-1|TRBJ2-2
CSVESLAGVQGGELFF
>TRBV5-1|TRBJ2-7
CASRPGTSLSYEQYF
>TRBV6-1|TRBJ2-2
CASSEAGLAGGRSAGELFF
>TRBV5-1|TRBJ2-5
CASSSAASGGTQETQYF
>TRBV6-1|TRBJ1-4
CASSETRGTEKLFF
>TRBV7-8|TRBJ2-5
CASSPGLVKTQYF
>TRBV29-1|TRBJ2-5
CSVDTSGGAETQYF
>TRBV7-3|TRBJ2-3
CASSLGGQSTDTQYF
>TRBV9|TRBJ2-1
CASSVRLAGVGNEQFF
>TRBV7-8|TRBJ2-7
CASSSKVDRGGYEQYF
>TRBV11-2|TRBJ1-2
CASSPRTGDGYTF
>TRBV9|TRBJ2-1
CASSSDPLAGGGKYNEQFF
>TRBV11-3|TRBJ2-1
CASSSGTGNEQFF
>TRBV7-3|TRBJ2-2
CASSHNGGGSTGELFF
>TRBV27|TRBJ2-1
CASLKGGVAGGYNEQFF
>TRBV30|TRBJ2-3
CAWSARGDTQYF
>TRBV29-1|TRBJ1-2
CSVGTTGTYGYTF
>TRBV7-3|TRBJ2-3
CASSRLAGAADTQYF
>TRBV7-2|TRBJ2-6
CASSLEPAGLRSGANVLTF
>TRBV6-4|TRBJ2-7
CASSEQGGDEQYF